The clone carrying this T cell receptor beta chain was recorded many times. Its matching antigen is unknown. The CDR3 extends 3 residues past the end of the read, so its final part is completed from the germline J gene. This sample stems from a study of T cell clonality in common variable immunodeficiency. Regarding the study as a whole: In common variable immunodeficiency, TCR beta chains reportedly carried fewer deletions and N-nucleotide insertions. Compared with healthy controls, CVID subjects showed increased TCRbeta clonality, mostly in about a third. Compared with controls, CVID subjects had fewer shared TCRbeta clones. Links between repertoire features and CVID complications were heterogeneity-limited.

The repertoire was sequenced with immunoSEQ multiplex PCR; TCRdb's copy has only in-frame clones and lacks some. The sample holds 50,000 to 60,000 clones, and no clone turns up only once. This CDR3 has 15 amino acids. CDR1 is SGHTA, CDR2 FQGNSA, per germline. V lost 6 bases and J lost 6, with 18 bases in between. The TCR originated in a person between 18 and 75 years old in good health. Material: peripheral blood mononuclear cells. The gene calls are TRBV7-2 and TRBJ1-5; D not certain. The CDR3 DNA, read in part, is TGTGCCAGCAGTTCGAGGGCGGGGTGGGGTCAGCCC. Translation gives CASSSRAGWGQP. The whole CDR3 protein is CASSSRAGWGQPQHF.